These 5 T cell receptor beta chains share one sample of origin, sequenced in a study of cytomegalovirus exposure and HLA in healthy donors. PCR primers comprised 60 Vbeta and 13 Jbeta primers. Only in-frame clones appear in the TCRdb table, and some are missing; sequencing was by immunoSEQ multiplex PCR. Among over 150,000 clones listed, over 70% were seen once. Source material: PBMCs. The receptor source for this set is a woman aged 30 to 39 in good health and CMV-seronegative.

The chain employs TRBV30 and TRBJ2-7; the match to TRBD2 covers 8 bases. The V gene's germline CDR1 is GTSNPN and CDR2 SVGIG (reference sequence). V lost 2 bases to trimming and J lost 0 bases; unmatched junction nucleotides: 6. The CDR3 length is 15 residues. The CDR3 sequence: CAWSLSSGTSYEQYF. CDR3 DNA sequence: TGTGCCTGGAGTCTCAGTAGCGGGACCTCCTACGAGCAGTACTTC.

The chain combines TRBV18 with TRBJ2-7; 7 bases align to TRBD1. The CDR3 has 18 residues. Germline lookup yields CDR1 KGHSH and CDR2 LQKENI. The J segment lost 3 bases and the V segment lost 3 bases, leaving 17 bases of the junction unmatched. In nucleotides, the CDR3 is TGTGCCAGCTCACCTAGGGATCACAGGGGCGCCCCCTACTACGAGCAGTACTTC. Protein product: CASSPRDHRGAPYYEQYF. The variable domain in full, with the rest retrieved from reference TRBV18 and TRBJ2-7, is NAGVMQNPRHLVRRRGQEARLRCSPMKGHSHVYWYRQLPEEGLKFMVYLQKENIIDESGMPKERFSAEFPKEGPSILRIQQVVRGDSAAYFCASSPRDHRGAPYYEQYFGPGTRLTVT.

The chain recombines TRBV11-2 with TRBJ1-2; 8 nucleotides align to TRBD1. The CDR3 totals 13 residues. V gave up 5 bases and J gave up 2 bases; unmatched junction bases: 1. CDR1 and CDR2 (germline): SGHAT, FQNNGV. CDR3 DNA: TGTGCCAGCAGCCAGGGGGCCAACTATGGCTACACCTTC. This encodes CASSQGANYGYTF.

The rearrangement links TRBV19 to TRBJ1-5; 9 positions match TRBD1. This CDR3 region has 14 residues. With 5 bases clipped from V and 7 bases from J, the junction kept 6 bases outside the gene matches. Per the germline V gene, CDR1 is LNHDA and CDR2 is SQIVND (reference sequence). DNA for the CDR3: TGTGCCAGTAGTGTACAGGGGGCGGGACAGCCCCAGCATTTT. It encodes CASSVQGAGQPQHF.

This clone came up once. The CDR3 region is CASSPPWTAYSSNYGYTF. CDR3 DNA sequence: TGTGCCAGCTCACCACCGTGGACAGCCTACTCTTCTAACTATGGCTACACCTTC. The V and J genes are TRBV18 and TRBJ1-2, with a tentative D call TRBD1 (6 bases). CDR1 and CDR2 (germline): KGHSH, LQKENI. The CDR3 length is 18 residues. Trimming removed 0 bases from V and 0 bases from J, with 17 bases in between.